The rows below give T cell receptor beta chains drawn from one sample of a study of cytotoxic CD8 clonotypes in ibrutinib-treated CLL. The assay was immunoSEQ multiplex PCR, and TCRdb's table has in-frame clones only and misses some. The sample lists some 200,000 clones, 75% to 85% occurring once. The specimen comprised PBMCs, sampled after 12 months of ibrutinib treatment. All receptors derive from a human donor with chronic lymphocytic leukemia. Both conserved end residues are part of each CDR3. The D gene is left open where the match is weak. The size field is filled for only some rows; it gives once, few, many or a size class.

cdr3_aa cdr3_nt d_call j_call clone_size v_call
CASSSSPFNEKLFF TGTGCCAGCAGCTCGTCACCTTTTAATGAAAAACTGTTTTTT - TRBJ1-4 - TRBV13
CASTGSGGRDEQFF TGTGCCAGCACCGGATCAGGGGGAAGGGATGAGCAGTTCTTC TRBD1 TRBJ2-1 - TRBV6-5
CASSIGQGFLDTQYF TGTGCCAGCAGCATCGGACAGGGGTTTTTAGATACGCAGTATTTT TRBD1 TRBJ2-3 - TRBV7-8
CASSVIGEGYGYTF TGTGCCAGCAGTGTTATTGGGGAGGGCTATGGCTACACCTTC - TRBJ1-2 - TRBV6-1
CASSFDGTSYSYEQYF TGTGCCAGCAGCTTTGACGGGACTAGCTACTCCTACGAGCAGTACTTC TRBD2 TRBJ2-7 once TRBV7-8
CASSTTRPQHF TGTGCCAGCAGTACCACTAGGCCCCAGCATTTT - TRBJ1-5 - TRBV28
CASSQDVSYGYTF TGTGCCAGCAGCCAAGACGTAAGCTATGGCTACACCTTC - TRBJ1-2 - TRBV14
CASSPVGMNTEAFF TGCGCCAGCAGCCCTGTCGGGATGAACACTGAAGCTTTCTTT - TRBJ1-1 - TRBV5-1
CASGNRGLFF TGTGCCAGCGGAAACAGGGGTCTGTTCTTC TRBD1 TRBJ2-1 - TRBV6-5
CASSRTTHTGGMDQPQHF TGTGCCAGCAGCCGAACCACACATACAGGTGGGATGGATCAGCCCCAGCATTTT - TRBJ1-5 - TRBV21-1
CASSPDSLNEQYF TGTGCCAGCAGTCCCGACAGTTTAAACGAGCAGTACTTC - TRBJ2-7 - TRBV7-9
CASSQEGGGAGYGYTF TGCGCCAGCAGCCAAGAGGGAGGGGGCGCAGGCTATGGCTACACCTTC TRBD1 TRBJ1-2 - TRBV4-1
CASSDASGASYNEQFF TGCGCCAGCAGTGATGCGAGCGGGGCTTCCTACAATGAGCAGTTCTTC TRBD2 TRBJ2-1 - TRBV10-1
CARGGFYGYTF TGTGCCAGGGGTGGTTTCTATGGCTACACCTTC - TRBJ1-2 - TRBV5-3
CASSTTTSGREKQYF TGCGCCAGCAGCACCACGACTAGCGGGAGAGAGAAGCAGTACTTC TRBD2 TRBJ2-7 - TRBV5-1
CASSQGHSALGETQYF TGCGCCAGCAGCCAGGGACACTCGGCCTTGGGGGAGACCCAGTACTTC - TRBJ2-5 - TRBV5-1
CASSRGAARTGPNYEQYF TGCGCCAGCAGCCGTGGGGCCGCGCGAACAGGACCTAACTACGAGCAGTACTTC - TRBJ2-7 few TRBV5-1
CASSLSSGYETQYF TGTGCCAGCAGCTTATCTAGCGGGTATGAGACCCAGTACTTC TRBD2 TRBJ2-5 - TRBV7-9
CASSLLEGTPLHF TGTGCCAGCAGCTTATTGGAGGGGACACCCCTCCACTTT - TRBJ1-6 - TRBV7-3
CASSEGFTSGSEDEQFF TGTGCCAGCAGCGAGGGGTTTACTAGCGGGAGTGAAGATGAGCAGTTCTTC TRBD2 TRBJ2-1 - TRBV11-3
CASSFRRQGNSNQPQHF TGTGCCAGCAGCTTCCGCCGACAGGGTAATAGCAATCAGCCCCAGCATTTT TRBD1 TRBJ1-5 - TRBV7-4
CASSFSGDTDTQYF TGTGCCAGCAGCTTCAGCGGAGACACAGATACGCAGTATTTT - TRBJ2-3 - TRBV7-8
CATSRGGEIQETQYF TGTGCCACCAGCAGAGGGGGGGAAATCCAAGAGACCCAGTACTTC - TRBJ2-5 - TRBV15
CATSRNANAKTEQYF TGTGCCACCAGCCGAAACGCGAACGCCAAAACCGAGCAGTACTTC - TRBJ2-7 - TRBV15
CASSLDRGVRREETQYF TGTGCCAGCAGCTTAGACAGGGGTGTTAGGAGGGAAGAGACCCAGTACTTC - TRBJ2-5 - TRBV7-9
CASSLIREKLFF TGTGCCAGCAGCCTTATCAGGGAAAAACTGTTTTTT - TRBJ1-4 - TRBV13
CASSLVGPRGEQYF TGCGCCAGCAGCTTGGTAGGACCGAGGGGCGAGCAGTACTTC - TRBJ2-7 - TRBV5-1
CASSPVGTVTYEQYF TGTGCCAGCTCACCAGTGGGGACGGTCACCTACGAGCAGTACTTC - TRBJ2-7 - TRBV18
CASSPRGAANNSPLHF TGTGCCAGCAGCCCCCGGGGGGCCGCCAATAATTCACCCCTCCACTTT - TRBJ1-6 - TRBV7-2
CAWNRDTNNSPLHF TGTGCCTGGAATCGGGACACCAATAATTCACCCCTCCACTTT - TRBJ1-6 - TRBV30
CSVLRGTNEKLFF TGCAGCGTTCTAAGGGGAACTAATGAAAAACTGTTTTTT - TRBJ1-4 - TRBV29-1
CSVERPSGIYNEQFF TGCAGCGTTGAACGGCCGTCTGGGATCTACAATGAGCAGTTCTTC - TRBJ2-1 - TRBV29-1
CASRIQRESEQYF TGTGCCAGCAGGATCCAGCGGGAGAGTGAGCAGTACTTC TRBD2 TRBJ2-7 - TRBV6-1
CASSLAPGDYEQYF TGTGCCAGCAGCTTGGCTCCGGGCGATTACGAGCAGTACTTC - TRBJ2-7 - TRBV5-5
CAWSMNSPLHF TGTGCCTGGAGTATGAATTCACCCCTCCACTTT - TRBJ1-6 - TRBV30
CASSSGTGLGYTF TGTGCCAGCAGCTCAGGGACAGGGCTAGGCTACACCTTC TRBD1 TRBJ1-2 - TRBV7-8
CASSSTTGFHEQYF TGTGCCAGCAGTTCCACTACAGGGTTCCACGAGCAGTACTTC - TRBJ2-7 - TRBV27
CASHLHTGELFF TGTGCCAGCCATCTCCACACCGGGGAGCTGTTTTTT - TRBJ2-2 - TRBV2
CASSLYQGGAGELFF TGTGCCAGCAGCTTATACCAGGGAGGGGCCGGGGAGCTGTTTTTT TRBD2 TRBJ2-2 - TRBV11-2
CASSRGVLAEAFF TGTGCCAGCAGCCGAGGGGTGTTGGCTGAAGCTTTCTTT - TRBJ1-1 - TRBV7-9
CASSIDRTLSNQPQHF TGTGCCAGTAGTATAGATCGGACACTTAGCAATCAGCCCCAGCATTTT - TRBJ1-5 - TRBV19
CASSLVPVATDTQYF TGTGCCAGCAGCTTAGTTCCGGTCGCGACAGATACGCAGTATTTT - TRBJ2-3 - TRBV7-8
CASSLDSSGGNTGELFF TGCGCCAGCAGCTTGGATAGTAGCGGGGGGAACACCGGGGAGCTGTTTTTT TRBD2 TRBJ2-2 - TRBV5-1
CASSLNRGGGYTF TGTGCCAGCAGCTTAAACAGGGGTGGCGGCTACACCTTC TRBD1 TRBJ1-2 few TRBV7-3
CASSSNSYEQYF TGTGCCAGCAGTTCAAACTCCTACGAGCAGTACTTC - TRBJ2-7 few TRBV27
CASSSGTNTGELFF TGTGCCAGCAGTTCCGGGACAAACACCGGGGAGCTGTTTTTT - TRBJ2-2 - TRBV6-5
CASSLGVHEQYF TGCGCCAGCAGCTTAGGGGTCCACGAGCAGTACTTC - TRBJ2-7 - TRBV5-1
CASSLSMGGTGRYTF TGTGCCAGCAGTTTATCGATGGGAGGTACCGGTCGCTACACCTTC - TRBJ1-2 few TRBV27
CASSPTLEGEQYF TGTGCCAGCTCACCAACTCTGGAGGGCGAGCAGTACTTC - TRBJ2-7 once TRBV18
CASSLPSGGAYEQYF TGTGCCAGCAGCCTCCCTTCGGGAGGGGCCTACGAGCAGTACTTC TRBD2 TRBJ2-7 once TRBV7-9
CASGGDYGYTF TGTGCCAGCGGGGGGGACTATGGCTACACCTTC - TRBJ1-2 - TRBV14
CASSLEGTSYEQYF TGCGCCAGCAGCTTGGAAGGCACCTCCTACGAGCAGTACTTC - TRBJ2-7 - TRBV5-1
CAISESLGVGAYF TGTGCCATCAGTGAGTCGTTGGGAGTGGGGGCCTACTTC - TRBJ2-7 - TRBV10-3
CASSSGLAGGLEQYF TGTGCCAGCAGCTCGGGACTAGCGGGAGGGCTGGAGCAGTACTTC TRBD2 TRBJ2-7 - TRBV5-4
CASSQATGTRAWNTEAFF TGCGCCAGCAGCCAAGCGACAGGGACTAGGGCATGGAACACTGAAGCTTTCTTT TRBD1 TRBJ1-1 - TRBV4-1
CASSNTGQGASTEAFF TGTGCCAGTAGCAATACGGGACAGGGGGCGTCTACTGAAGCTTTCTTT TRBD1 TRBJ1-1 - TRBV19
CASSREGAEPTEAFF TGTGCCAGCAGCCGAGAGGGGGCGGAACCCACTGAAGCTTTCTTT TRBD1 TRBJ1-1 - TRBV9
CASLSGTANSNQPQHF TGCGCCAGTCTTTCAGGGACAGCTAATAGCAATCAGCCCCAGCATTTT TRBD1 TRBJ1-5 once TRBV23-1
CASSQTSVSGHNEQFF TGTGCCAGTAGTCAGACTAGCGTAAGTGGCCACAATGAGCAGTTCTTC TRBD2 TRBJ2-1 - TRBV19
CASSLLAGSYNEQFF TGTGCCAGCAGCCTCCTCGCGGGGAGCTACAATGAGCAGTTCTTC - TRBJ2-1 - TRBV11-2